What follows are 29 T cell receptor beta chains derived from one specimen sequenced in a study of chemoradiotherapy in HPV16-positive cancers. Using immunoSEQ multiplex PCR, the repertoire was profiled, and TCRdb retains in-frame clones only, with some absent. The data hold over 30,000 clones, with about 88% observed a single time. The sample here was blood, taken from a patient who underwent chemoradiotherapy. The receptors were sampled from a human donor with HPV-associated anogenital cancer.

The chain has TRBV9 and TRBJ2-2; D call uncertain. The germline V and J ends were trimmed by 2 bases and 1 base, with 9 bases remaining between them. Germline loops: CDR1 SGDLS, CDR2 YYNGEE. There are 15 residues in the CDR3. CDR3 sequence reads: CASSVLAGNTGELFF. Written as DNA, the CDR3 is TGTGCCAGCAGCGTTCTGGCCGGGAACACCGGGGAGCTGTTTTTT.

This chain links TRBV7-3 with TRBJ2-3; 10 bases line up with TRBD1. Trimming removed 2 bases from V and 10 bases from J; junction bases left unmatched: 9. This CDR3 region has 15 residues. Germline CDR1 SGHTA, CDR2 FQGTGA. The CDR3 sequence: CASSLAVSGTGAQYF. CDR3 bases: TGTGCCAGCAGCTTAGCGGTATCCGGGACAGGGGCGCAGTATTTT.

This chain connects TRBV19 to TRBJ2-7; possibly TRBD1 or TRBD2 for D (5 bases each). Per the germline V gene, CDR1 is LNHDA and CDR2 is SQIVND (reference sequence). Trimming removed 7 bases from V and 0 bases from J, with 7 bases in between. CDR3 length: 12 amino acids. CDR3 DNA sequence: TGTGCCAGTATGGGGGTCTCCTACGAGCAGTACTTC. This gives the protein CASMGVSYEQYF.

The V gene is TRBV27, the J gene TRBJ2-7; 10 bases fit TRBD1. Germline trimming cut 5 bases from V and 0 bases from J; bases unmatched to any gene: 10. Germline CDR1 is MNHEY and CDR2 is SMNVEV (reference sequence). The length of the CDR3 is 17 residues. The CDR3 region is CASSPHPGQGSSYEQYF. CDR3 in DNA: TGTGCCAGCAGTCCCCACCCGGGACAGGGGTCCTCCTACGAGCAGTACTTC.

For the CDR3, the DNA is TGTGCCAGCAGCCAAGACAGGGGATCTGGAAACACCATATATTTT. Translation gives CASSQDRGSGNTIYF. The rearrangement joins TRBV7-6 to TRBJ1-3; 8 positions match TRBD1. Losses at the gene ends were 5 bases for V and 1 base for J; bases not matched to a gene: 4. The CDR3 has 15 amino acids. Germline V CDR1 and CDR2: SGHVS, FNYEAQ.

The gene calls are TRBV7-8 and TRBJ2-5, with 7 bases lining up with TRBD1. Per germline, CDR1 SGHVS and CDR2 FQNEAQ. The CDR3 length is 14 residues. V was pared by 5 bases and J by 4 bases, with 7 bases of the junction left unmatched. The CDR3 loop is CASSPTGIGETQYF. The CDR3 DNA reads as TGTGCCAGCAGCCCGACAGGGATCGGAGAGACCCAGTACTTC.

The chain is built from TRBV6-7 and TRBJ2-2; 10 nucleotides agree with TRBD2. TRBV6-7 is flagged as an ORF with uncertain function. With 11 bases clipped from V and 0 bases from J, the junction kept 15 bases outside the gene matches. The CDR3 totals 18 residues. The CDR3 nucleotides are TGTGCCGCGTTGGTGATTAGCGGGGGGCACGCGAACACCGGGGAGCTGTTTTTT. It is translated as CAALVISGGHANTGELFF.

A few counts support this clone. The V call is TRBV2, the J call TRBJ2-5, with 9 bases fitting TRBD1. V trimming: 4 bases; J trimming: 2 bases; junction bases outside the gene matches: 2. Germline assignment: CDR1 SNHLY and CDR2 FYNNEI. The CDR3 has 14 amino acids. As DNA, the CDR3 is TGTGCCAGCAGTGGGGGACAGGGACAAGAGACCCAGTACTTC. Translating gives CASSGGQGQETQYF.

This sequence joins TRBV7-6 and TRBJ2-7, with 8 bases aligning to TRBD1. The CDR3 covers 15 residues. V dropped 4 bases and J dropped 3; count of bases not matched to a gene: 8. Germline-derived CDR1 and CDR2 are SGHVS and FNYEAQ. Here the CDR3 DNA reads TGTGCCAGCAGCTCAGCAGCTGGACAGGGCTACGAGCAGTACTTC. Its translation: CASSSAAGQGYEQYF. Variable domain in full (rest from reference TRBV7-6 and TRBJ2-7): GAGVSQSPRYKVTKRGQDVALRCDPISGHVSLYWYRQALGQGPEFLTYFNYEAQQDKSGLPNDRFSAERPEGSISTLTIQRTEQRDSAMYRCASSSAAGQGYEQYFGPGTRLTVT.

The CDR3 DNA is TGTGCCAGCAGTCCCCTAGCGGGGGGGGAAGACAAGTACTTC. Residues: CASSPLAGGEDKYF. The chain employs TRBV6-5 and TRBJ2-4; TRBD2 agrees at 12 bases. Germline V CDR1 and CDR2: MNHEY, SVGAGI. CDR3 length equals 14 residues. V dropped 5 bases and J dropped 14; count of bases not matched to a gene: 10.

The table lists this clone with a few counts. One end of the junction varies from germline; a read error may be responsible. The chain carries TRBV11-3 and TRBJ1-6; perhaps TRBD1 as D (6 bases). Germline V CDR1 and CDR2: SGHNT, YENEEA. This CDR3 has 11 amino acids. The CDR3 here is CARRKGGPLHF. CDR3 sequence (DNA): TGTGCCCGCAGGAAGGGGGGACCCCTCCACTTT.

The chain is built from TRBV11-2 and TRBJ2-1, with D perhaps matching TRBD1 or TRBD2 (6 bases each). The CDR3 contains 15 residues. The germline V gene encodes CDR1 SGHAT and CDR2 FQNNGV. V was pared by 8 bases and J by 0 bases, with 14 bases between. In nucleotides, the CDR3 is TGTGCCAGCGCCAGAGGGGGGAGCTCCTACAATGAGCAGTTCTTC. It is translated as CASARGGSSYNEQFF.

This chain links TRBV6-6 with TRBJ2-5, with 13 positions matching TRBD2. The trim removed 5 bases at V and 3 bases at J, leaving 6 bases unmatched. This CDR3 has 16 amino acids. CDR1 is MNHNY, CDR2 SVGAGI, per germline (reference sequence). This CDR3 is CASSPGGTSGEETQYF. DNA for the CDR3: TGTGCCAGCAGTCCGGGGGGGACTAGCGGGGAAGAGACCCAGTACTTC.

The V gene is TRBV7-9, the J gene TRBJ2-7; D is unclear. V was clipped by 6 bases and J by 5 bases, with 17 bases between them. Germline-derived CDR1 and CDR2 are SEHNR and FQNEAQ (reference sequence). The CDR3 sequence is 14 residues long. The CDR3 sequence is CASRPAGLSHEQYF. The CDR3 DNA reads TGTGCCAGCAGGCCCGCTGGCCTAAGCCACGAGCAGTACTTC.

The V and J genes are TRBV9 and TRBJ1-1; TRBD1 aligns across 8 bases. The germline gives CDR1 SGDLS, CDR2 YYNGEE. The V and J ends lost 1 base and 6 bases, in that order; junction bases with no gene match: 8. CDR3 length equals 15 residues. CDR3 nucleotides: TGTGCCAGCAGCGTATTCCCCGGGACAGGATCTGAAGCTTTCTTT. Translated: CASSVFPGTGSEAFF.

V and J are TRBV11-2 and TRBJ2-7; tentative D call: TRBD1 (6 bases). The germline V gene has CDR1 SGHAT and CDR2 FQNNGV. The CDR3 has 15 residues. Trimming took off 4 bases at V and 6 bases at J, with 19 bases between the two ends. The chain's CDR3 is CASSSLTGIRGEQYF. The CDR3 DNA reads as TGTGCCAGCAGCTCTTTAACAGGGATTCGCGGCGAGCAGTACTTC.

This chain connects TRBV11-1 to TRBJ1-2, with D unclear. The CDR3 spans 14 residues. Germline values: CDR1 SGHAT, CDR2 FQDESV (reference sequence). Trimming took 2 bases from V and 4 from J, leaving 11 bases between them. CDR3 loop: CASSLSGRSYGYTF. Written as DNA, the CDR3 is TGTGCCAGCAGCTTAAGTGGCAGGTCCTATGGCTACACCTTC.

The CDR3, as DNA: TGCGCCAGCAGCGGGCTCAACAACAATGAGCAGTTCTTC. Encoded protein: CASSGLNNNEQFF. The gene calls are TRBV5-1 and TRBJ2-1; D is unclear. Looked up from germline, CDR1 is SGHRS and CDR2 is YFSETQ. The germline V and J ends were trimmed by 4 bases and 5 bases, with 10 bases remaining between them. The CDR3 length is 13 residues.

The rearrangement links TRBV6-5 to TRBJ2-7; D possibly corresponds to TRBD1 (6 bases). V gave up 6 bases and J gave up 4 bases, with 13 bases separating them. This CDR3 has 13 amino acids. From germline, CDR1 is MNHEY and CDR2 SVGAGI. Here the CDR3 reads CASSQQGMYEQYF. The CDR3 DNA is TGTGCCAGCAGCCAACAGGGAATGTACGAGCAGTACTTC.

This rearrangement joins TRBV6-5 to TRBJ1-1; 8 bases align to TRBD1. CDR3 length: 15 residues. The V gene's germline CDR1 is MNHEY and CDR2 SVGAGI. V shed 5 bases, J shed 1 base, and the junction held 6 bases outside the gene matches. In DNA form, the CDR3 reads TGTGCCAGCAGTACAGGGGGACCGGGGAACACTGAAGCTTTCTTT. It is translated as CASSTGGPGNTEAFF.

The chain combines TRBV5-4 with TRBJ2-7; 9 bases match TRBD1. Germline V gives CDR1 SGHNT, CDR2 YYREEE (reference sequence). Germline trimming cut 1 base from V and 3 bases from J; bases unmatched to any gene: 5. The CDR3 spans 15 residues. CDR3 loop: CASSLRGQGNYEQYF. The CDR3, as DNA: TGTGCCAGCAGCTTGAGGGGACAGGGAAACTACGAGCAGTACTTC.

This sequence joins TRBV6-4 and TRBJ2-5; weak D call: TRBD1 (5 bases). With 8 bases removed from V and 5 bases from J, the gap between germline ends came to 18 bases. The CDR3 length is 14 residues. Germline V gene sequence: CDR1 MRHNA, CDR2 SNTAGT. CDR3 sequence reads: CASAGHSPVETQYF. The CDR3 nucleotides are TGTGCCAGCGCTGGACACTCCCCAGTGGAGACCCAGTACTTC.

The gene calls are TRBV28 and TRBJ1-2; D is possibly TRBD1 (5 bases). The length of the CDR3 is 13 residues. Looked up from germline, CDR1 is MDHEN and CDR2 is SYDVKM. With 3 bases removed from V and 8 bases from J, the gap between germline ends came to 13 bases. The CDR3 protein is CASSLGRRQGYTF. CDR3 sequence (DNA): TGTGCCAGCAGTTTGGGGCGGAGACAAGGCTACACCTTC.

The chain recombines TRBV5-1 with TRBJ2-2, with D possibly TRBD2 on 6 matching bases. The CDR3 contains 15 residues. CDR1 SGHRS and CDR2 YFSETQ come from the germline V gene. Trimming pared 0 bases from V and 1 base from J, leaving 7 bases between. This CDR3 is CASSLVGLNTGELFF. Here the CDR3 DNA reads TGCGCCAGCAGCTTGGTGGGACTGAACACCGGGGAGCTGTTTTTT.

The CDR3 loop is CASSPNTEAFF. CDR3 sequence (DNA): TGTGCCAGCTCACCCAACACTGAAGCTTTCTTT. The chain combines TRBV18 with TRBJ1-1; D is uncertain. The V gene's germline CDR1 is KGHSH and CDR2 LQKENI. V gave up 3 bases and J gave up 2 bases, with 1 base separating them. The CDR3 runs to 11 residues.

The chain joins TRBV11-2 to TRBJ2-7; 8 bases fit TRBD1. The CDR3 totals 15 residues. Germline lookup yields CDR1 SGHAT and CDR2 FQNNGV. Trimming cost V 2 bases and J 6 bases; bases outside gene matches: 9. The CDR3 DNA follows: TGTGCCAGCAGCTTAAAAAGGCAGGGGGCGGGCGAGCAGTACTTC. It specifies CASSLKRQGAGEQYF.

This chain links TRBV19 with TRBJ2-7; 9 positions agree with TRBD2. The CDR3 consists of 14 residues. Germline V gives CDR1 LNHDA, CDR2 SQIVND (reference sequence). V lost 3 bases, J lost 3 bases, and 3 bases stayed unmatched. The CDR3 DNA is TGTGCCAGTAGTATGTTTAGCGGGGGCTACGAGCAGTACTTC. This translates into CASSMFSGGYEQYF.

This chain joins TRBV5-1 and TRBJ2-3, with 7 bases that match TRBD2. V lost 0 bases, J lost 1 base, and 5 bases stayed unmatched. Germline-derived CDR1 and CDR2 are SGHRS and YFSETQ. CDR3 length: 16 residues. The CDR3 nucleotides read TGCGCCAGCAGCTTGGCCTGGAGCGGGGGCACAGATACGCAGTATTTT. It is translated as CASSLAWSGGTDTQYF.

This chain connects TRBV6-5 to TRBJ2-2; no clear D gene. The CDR3 covers 13 residues. V was cut by 2 bases and J by 5 bases, with 6 bases left in between. The germline gives CDR1 MNHEY, CDR2 SVGAGI. CDR3 sequence: CASSYAVTGELFF. CDR3 DNA sequence: TGTGCCAGCAGTTACGCGGTAACCGGGGAGCTGTTTTTT.